The clone carrying this TCR beta chain was picked up a small number of times. Time point of the sample: blood 4 weeks post-SBRT, at nephrectomy. Noted treatment: 15 Gy SBRT to primary tumor, nephrectomy 4 weeks later. The patient's renal cell carcinoma had clear cell pathology. Germline V gene sequence: CDR1 MGHDK, CDR2 SYGVNS. The CDR3 has 12 residues. J was trimmed by 6 bases and V by 6 bases; bases with no gene match: 4. The data derive from a study of radiation and T cells in renal cell carcinoma. TCRdb's copy holds only in-frame clones and misses some; the assay was immunoSEQ multiplex PCR. The data contain about 150,000 clones, 86% of them singletons.

This specimen consisted of blood, obtained from a patient whose treatment included radiotherapy and nephrectomy. This receptor was obtained from a woman aged 45-60 years with renal cell carcinoma. The chain links TRBV25-1 to TRBJ1-2; 7 bases are a match to TRBD1. The CDR3 DNA follows: TGTGCCAGCAGCCCCGGGACAGATGGCTACACCTTC. Its protein product is CASSPGTDGYTF.